A selection of T cell receptor beta chains follows, all from one sample in a study of shared clonotypes between healthy human individuals. TCRdb's copy holds only in-frame clones and misses some; the assay was immunoSEQ multiplex PCR. The sample consists of over a million clones, 75% to 80% of them appearing once. Sample: memory CD4+ T cells from PBMCs. The receptors come from a man younger than 35 in good health. Some clones in this sample may be carry-over from other donors' samples. Both conserved end residues are part of each CDR3. D genes are given only for firm matches. Clone size is not always given. Where it is, it says once, few, many or a class for expanded clones.

CDR3nt	CDR3aa	v_gene	j_gene	d_gene	abundance
TGCGCCAGCAGCCAAGGGCTGGGCAGGGGGCTCTACGAGCAGTACTTC	CASSQGLGRGLYEQYF	TRBV4-1	TRBJ2-7	TRBD1	.
TGTGCCAGCAGCTTCAAAGGGAGTGCCGGCACCGGGGAGCTGTTTTTT	CASSFKGSAGTGELFF	TRBV5-6	TRBJ2-2	.	.
TGTGCCAGCAGCTTAACGAGGTCGAACACCGGGGAGCTGTTTTTT	CASSLTRSNTGELFF	TRBV7-3	TRBJ2-2	.	.
TGTGCCAGCAGCCAGGACTTCACAGGGACCAACACTGAAGCTTTCTTT	CASSQDFTGTNTEAFF	TRBV11-3	TRBJ1-1	.	.
TGTGCCTGGAACAGGGAAGGCAATCAGCCCCAGCATTTT	CAWNREGNQPQHF	TRBV30	TRBJ1-5	.	.
TGTGCCAGCTCGAAAAGAGGTCGGACAGATACGCAGTATTTT	CASSKRGRTDTQYF	TRBV6-5	TRBJ2-3	.	.
TGTGCCAGCAGCTTGCTAGCGGGAGGTGAAGAGCAGTACTTC	CASSLLAGGEEQYF	TRBV5-4	TRBJ2-7	TRBD2	.
TGTGCCAGCAGCTTAGTTGCAGGTTATAGCAATCAGCCCCAGCATTTT	CASSLVAGYSNQPQHF	TRBV7-8	TRBJ1-5	.	.
TGTGCCTGGATAGCAGGGAGAGGAGCTTTCTTT	CAWIAGRGAFF	TRBV30	TRBJ1-1	.	.
TGTGCCTGGAATTTGCTAAGCGGCAAAGAGACCCAGTACTTC	CAWNLLSGKETQYF	TRBV30	TRBJ2-5	.	.
TGCAGCGTCACCCCCCCAGGACTAGCGGTCCAAGAGACCCAGTACTTC	CSVTPPGLAVQETQYF	TRBV29-1	TRBJ2-5	TRBD2	few
TGTGCCAGCAGCTTAGTGGCAGGGGCCTACGAGCAGTACTTC	CASSLVAGAYEQYF	TRBV11-2	TRBJ2-7	.	.
TGTGCCAGCAGCTCCCGACAGGGGTACACAGATACGCAGTATTTT	CASSSRQGYTDTQYF	TRBV7-9	TRBJ2-3	TRBD1	.
TGTGCCAGCAGCCAAGACCTAGCTTTGGCCTACAATGAGCAGTTCTTC	CASSQDLALAYNEQFF	TRBV4-2	TRBJ2-1	.	.
TGTGCCAGCAGCCGCGGGGTAAGGGGGAGGAACACTGAAGCTTTCTTT	CASSRGVRGRNTEAFF	TRBV4-2	TRBJ1-1	.	.